The 30 T cell receptor beta chains given below trace back to one sample, sequenced in a study of blood T cells in healthy people across ages. It was with a sample-barcoded 5' primer and a J-beta primer mix that a second PCR of roughly 7 to 12 cycles was run. TCRdb reprocessed the 5' RACE reads via MiXCR and lists one record per CDR3 protein. In the table there are about 680,000 distinct CDR3 sequences, around half of which are singletons. Sequencing was done on a sample of blood. Receptors were obtained from a woman aged 55-75 years in good health.

In this sample, this clonotype turned up a few times. The chain joins TRBV29-1 to TRBJ2-4, with 8 positions matching TRBD1. V lost 6 bases to trimming and J lost 3 bases; unmatched junction nucleotides: 7. Germline V gene sequence: CDR1 SQVTM, CDR2 ANQGSEA. The CDR3 has 14 amino acids. The CDR3 DNA reads TGCAGCGTGGAACCGACAGGGGTCAAAAACATTCAGTACTTC. The encoded protein is CSVEPTGVKNIQYF.

This clonotype was detected many times. The chain has TRBV7-2 and TRBJ2-1; 7 bases match TRBD1. The CDR3 runs 13 residues. V was pared by 6 bases and J by 5 bases, with 4 bases of the junction left unmatched. Germline CDR1 SGHTA, CDR2 FQGNSA. CDR3 loop: CASRGQPNNEQFF. In nucleotides, the CDR3 is TGTGCCAGCAGGGGACAGCCCAACAATGAGCAGTTCTTC.

Here the CDR3 DNA reads TGCAGTGCACCCCGCGGAGAGGGGGCTTCACCCCTCCACTTT. Amino acid sequence: CSAPRGEGASPLHF. The chain recombines TRBV20-1 with TRBJ1-6; 7 bases map to TRBD1. Germline V lookup: CDR1 DFQATT, CDR2 SNEGSKA (reference sequence). V shed 6 bases, J shed 9 bases, and the junction held 11 bases outside the gene matches. The CDR3 totals 14 residues.

This sequence joins TRBV5-1 and TRBJ2-1; D possibly uses TRBD1 or TRBD2 (5 bases each). Germline CDR1 is SGHRS and CDR2 is YFSETQ. V was cut by 0 bases and J by 5 bases, with 12 bases left in between. The CDR3 extends over 15 amino acids. In DNA form, the CDR3 reads TGCGCCAGCAGCTTGGTTGGGGACGCTAACAATGAGCAGTTCTTC. It specifies CASSLVGDANNEQFF.

This chain uses TRBV29-1 with TRBJ2-3; maybe TRBD2 (6 bases). The V and J ends lost 3 bases and 0 bases respectively, with 7 bases between them. The germline CDR1 and CDR2 sequences are SQVTM and ANQGSEA. This CDR3 is 13 amino acids long. CDR3 amino acids: CSVDGGSTDTQYF. DNA for the CDR3: TGCAGCGTTGACGGGGGTAGCACAGATACGCAGTATTTT.

A note on this clonotype: The junction shows a germline mismatch at one end, possibly a read error. The chain recombines TRBV20-1 with TRBJ2-1, with D uncertain. Germline assignment: CDR1 DFQATT and CDR2 SNEGSKA (reference sequence). The CDR3 has 16 amino acids. Here the CDR3 DNA reads TGCAGTGCTAGAGAAGGAAGCGTGAGCTCCTACAATGAGCGGTTCTTC. Protein sequence: CSAREGSVSSYNERFF.

The V call is TRBV24-1, the J call TRBJ2-3; D assignment may be TRBD1 or TRBD2 (5 bases each). Germline V gives CDR1 KGHDR, CDR2 SFDVKD. Trimming left V 10 bases short and J 4 bases short, with 17 bases between. The CDR3 extends over 14 amino acids. CDR3 in DNA: TGTGCCACGGGACCGCCACACTCAGCAGATACGCAGTATTTT. Its translation is CATGPPHSADTQYF.

The rearrangement uses TRBV7-2 and TRBJ1-6; D is uncertain. CDR3 length equals 13 residues. The V end lost 5 bases, the J end lost 12 bases, and 14 bases lay between the germline ends. CDR1 is SGHTA, CDR2 FQGNSA, per germline. The CDR3 is CASSAHELGPLHF. The CDR3 bases are TGTGCCAGCAGCGCCCACGAGTTGGGACCCCTCCACTTT.

This clonotype was counted between two and nine times. V usage is TRBV12-3 or TRBV12-4 and J usage is TRBJ2-1; TRBD2 agrees at 11 bases. The length of the CDR3 is 14 residues. J was trimmed by 4 bases and V by 8 bases; bases with no gene match: 4. The CDR3 region is CASRGLAEYNEQFF. CDR3 nucleotide sequence: TGTGCCAGCCGGGGACTAGCGGAATACAATGAGCAGTTCTTC.

This clonotype was seen only a few times. The V call is TRBV20-1, the J call TRBJ2-7, with 7 bases aligning to TRBD2. The CDR3 length is 14 residues. Trimming took 3 bases from V and 2 from J; bases not matched to a gene: 7. Germline CDR1 and CDR2: DFQATT and SNEGSKA (reference sequence). CDR3 sequence: CSARTGTTTYEQYF. CDR3 bases: TGCAGTGCTAGGACCGGGACTACCACCTACGAGCAGTACTTC.

In this sample, this clonotype turned up a few times. V is TRBV7-8 and J is TRBJ1-6, with a weak D call TRBD1 (5 bases). The CDR3 is made up of 17 amino acids. Trimming took 8 bases from V and 9 from J, leaving 26 bases between them. CDR1 and CDR2 (germline): SGHVS, FQNEAQ. The CDR3 loop is CASRNAQRDGQGSPLHF. The DNA for the CDR3 is TGTGCCAGCCGGAACGCTCAAAGGGACGGCCAGGGTTCACCCCTCCACTTT.

The genes are TRBV29-1 and TRBJ2-3; no clear D gene. CDR3 length: 14 amino acids. Germline CDR1 reads SQVTM; CDR2 reads ANQGSEA. V lost 6 bases to trimming and J lost 0 bases, with 13 bases between them. CDR3 sequence reads: CSVGKLDSTDTQYF. The CDR3 DNA follows: TGCAGCGTAGGGAAGTTGGACAGCACAGATACGCAGTATTTT.

The chain uses TRBV12-3 or TRBV12-4 and TRBJ2-7; either TRBD1 or TRBD2 may supply D (6 bases each). The length of the CDR3 is 17 residues. The V end lost 4 bases, the J end lost 1 base, and 20 bases lay between the germline ends. The CDR3 DNA follows: TGTGCCAGCAGTTCAGGGACGGAACGGGGGCTTTCCTACGAGCAGTACTTC. Its translation is CASSSGTERGLSYEQYF.

This clonotype occurred a few times. This chain links TRBV20-1 with TRBJ1-5; 9 bases map to TRBD1. The CDR3 runs to 13 residues. Germline CDR1 reads DFQATT; CDR2 reads SNEGSKA (reference sequence). The ends lost 6 bases at V and 6 bases at J; junction bases unmatched: 6. The CDR3: CSATGTGTQPQHF. The CDR3 region has the DNA TGCAGTGCCACCGGGACAGGGACTCAGCCCCAGCATTTT.

This clonotype was counted only a few times. The chain couples TRBV30 to TRBJ2-1; no clear D. Trimming took 1 base from V and 5 from J, leaving 6 bases between them. The CDR3 sequence is 12 residues long. CDR1 GTSNPN and CDR2 SVGIG come from the germline V gene (reference sequence). CDR3: CAWSGVDNEQFF. In DNA, the CDR3 is TGTGCCTGGAGTGGGGTAGACAATGAGCAGTTCTTC.

Concerning this clonotype itself: Its ends do not fully match the called genes, so a read error is possible. This chain links TRBV20-1 with TRBJ1-2; tentative D call: TRBD1 (6 bases). Germline lookup yields CDR1 DFQATT and CDR2 SNEGSKA (reference sequence). The CDR3 is 14 residues long. The CDR3 here is CSASIPGANYDYTF. The CDR3 nucleotides are TGCAGTGCTAGCATCCCAGGGGCTAACTATGACTACACCTTC.

This clonotype was observed a few times. The chain carries TRBV6-6 and TRBJ2-4, with 9 bases lining up with TRBD1. The germline gives CDR1 MNHNY, CDR2 SVGAGI (reference sequence). V shed 6 bases and J 13 bases; nucleotides not matched to a gene: 19. The CDR3 covers 16 residues. CDR3 protein: CASSRTPGQGVGEQYF. The CDR3 nucleotides read TGTGCCAGCAGCCGAACCCCGGGACAGGGTGTTGGGGAGCAGTACTTC.

There are a few counts of this clonotype. This rearrangement joins TRBV18 to TRBJ1-5, with no clear D. The germline V gene encodes CDR1 KGHSH and CDR2 LQKENI. CDR3 length: 15 amino acids. V lost 6 bases, J lost 4 bases, and 16 bases lay in between. The CDR3 DNA is TGTGCCAGCTCGCCTGAGAAGGGTATGAATCAGCCCCAGCATTTT. This sequence encodes CASSPEKGMNQPQHF.

The chain combines TRBV10-3 with TRBJ2-5; D tentatively fits TRBD1 or TRBD2 (5 bases each). The DNA end is more similar to TRBJ2-7, so the J call may be wrong. The CDR3 spans 20 residues. CDR1 and CDR2 (germline): ENHRY, SYGVKD. The CDR3 reads CAIIRDDWAIKRSVSDEQYF. The CDR3 DNA sequence: TGTGCCATCATCAGGGACGACTGGGCTATTAAAAGAAGCGTGTCCGACGAGCAGTACTTC.

J is TRBJ2-1 and V is TRBV5-4, with unresolved D. Trimming stripped 4 bases from V and 2 bases from J, with 7 bases between. Germline-derived CDR1 and CDR2 are SGHNT and YYREEE (reference sequence). CDR3 length: 13 amino acids. The DNA for the CDR3 is TGTGCCAGCAGCCCGTTTCCCTACAATGAGCAGTTCTTC. This translates into CASSPFPYNEQFF. Full variable domain (remainder filled in from reference TRBV5-4 and TRBJ2-1): ETGVTQSPTHLIKTRGQQVTLRCSSQSGHNTVSWYQQALGQGPQFIFQYYREEENGRGNFPPRFSGLQFPNYSSELNVNALELDDSALYLCASSPFPYNEQFFGPGTRLTVL.

The V gene is TRBV7-2, the J gene TRBJ1-2; D may be TRBD1 (5 bases). Germline CDR1 and CDR2: SGHTA and FQGNSA. The CDR3 runs 12 residues. The V and J ends lost 2 bases and 9 bases respectively, with 10 bases between them. The CDR3 sequence is CASSLFQGRYTF. The CDR3 DNA reads as TGTGCCAGCAGCTTATTTCAGGGCCGCTACACCTTC.

Notes on this clonotype: The junction does not match germline at one end; this may be a read error. CDR3 residues: CASSLRGDVTDTQYF. The DNA for the CDR3 is TGTGCTAGCAGCTTAAGGGGGGATGTCACAGATACGCAGTATTTT. The rearrangement links TRBV7-7 to TRBJ2-3, with D perhaps TRBD1 or TRBD2 (6 bases each). This CDR3 contains 15 residues. Per the germline V gene, CDR1 is SSHAT and CDR2 is FNYEAQ (reference sequence).

Turning to this clonotype: Just one base apart from a much larger clone, this may be a read error. The chain joins TRBV20-1 to TRBJ2-5, with 13 bases fitting TRBD2. V was clipped by 5 bases and J by 13 bases; unmatched bases: 16. The CDR3 has 15 amino acids. The germline CDR1 and CDR2 sequences are DFQATT and SNEGSKA (reference sequence). The CDR3 loop is CSAHHRTSGSSERYF. CDR3 nucleotide sequence: TGCAGTGCTCACCATCGGACTAGCGGGAGCTCCGAGCGGTACTTC.

This rearrangement joins TRBV7-2 to TRBJ2-6; TRBD2 might be the D (5 bases). V lost 2 bases and J lost 3, with 11 bases in between. The germline CDR1 and CDR2 sequences are SGHTA and FQGNSA. This CDR3 has 16 residues. CDR3 residues: CASSLKRARGANVLTF. CDR3 in DNA: TGTGCCAGCAGCTTAAAGAGGGCACGTGGGGCCAACGTCCTGACTTTC.

The rearrangement joins TRBV5-5 to TRBJ2-5, with unresolved D. This CDR3 has 14 amino acids. Trimming left V 2 bases short and J 5 bases short, with 13 bases between. Germline V gene lookup returns CDR1 SGHKS and CDR2 YYEKEE (reference sequence). The CDR3, as DNA: TGTGCCAGCAGCTTCCCCCAGGATGCGGAGACCCAGTACTTC. Translated: CASSFPQDAETQYF.

The rearrangement links TRBV5-6 to TRBJ1-2, with D possibly matching TRBD1 (5 bases). Germline V gene lookup returns CDR1 SGHDT and CDR2 YYEEEE. The CDR3 length is 15 residues. Trimming took off 0 bases at V and 4 bases at J, with 13 bases between the two ends. The CDR3 region has the DNA TGTGCCAGCAGCTTGGGGCGGAATACAGGCTATGGCTACACCTTC. This gives the protein CASSLGRNTGYGYTF.

The chain has TRBV20-1 and TRBJ2-5; maybe TRBD1 (6 bases). Germline assignment: CDR1 DFQATT and CDR2 SNEGSKA (reference sequence). The V gene lost 6 bases and the J gene lost 5 bases, with 19 bases spanning the gap. This CDR3 comprises 14 residues. The CDR3 here is CSAKIQGGGETQYF. The CDR3 nucleotides are TGCAGTGCCAAAATACAGGGCGGTGGGGAGACCCAGTACTTC.

CDR3 in amino acids: CASSSSGGTYNEQFF. Written as DNA, the CDR3 is TGTGCCAGCAGCTCGAGCGGGGGTACCTACAATGAGCAGTTCTTC. J is TRBJ2-1 and V is TRBV9; 8 bases match TRBD2. CDR1 is SGDLS and CDR2 is YYNGEE in the germline V gene. The V segment lost 4 bases and the J segment 2 bases; nucleotides outside the gene matches: 5. The CDR3 loop spans 15 amino acids.

The rearrangement joins TRBV10-3 to TRBJ2-3; no reliable D call. This CDR3 has 13 residues. V was trimmed by 3 bases and J by 4 bases, leaving 8 bases between them. CDR1 and CDR2 (germline): ENHRY, SYGVKD. CDR3 coding DNA: TGTGCCATCAGTGAAAGGAGTGCAGATACGCAGTATTTT. Its protein product is CAISERSADTQYF.

This clonotype was counted many times. The rearrangement uses TRBV25-1 and TRBJ1-1; a weak D match, TRBD1 (5 bases). In germline, CDR1 is MGHDK, CDR2 SYGVNS. The V and J ends lost 4 bases and 7 bases respectively, with 13 bases between them. The CDR3 has 13 amino acids. In DNA form, the CDR3 reads TGTGCCAGCAGTGCTATGGTAACAGGTGAAGCTTTCTTT. Protein product: CASSAMVTGEAFF. The complete variable domain, with remaining parts taken from reference TRBV25-1 and TRBJ1-1, reads EADIYQTPRYLVIGTGKKITLECSQTMGHDKMYWYQQDPGMELHLIHYSYGVNSTEKGDLSSESTVSRIRTEHFPLTLESARPSHTSQYLCASSAMVTGEAFFGQGTRLTVV.